This paragraph reports one T cell receptor (beta chain). This entry is derived from a study of blood T cell repertoires in COVID-19. Under the authors' procedure: Reference gene primer amplification yielded estimated nucleated cell counts. Assay used: immunoSEQ multiplex PCR; TCRdb lists only in-frame clones, some missing. V and J calls plus clone size are reproduced from that table; the DNA served to infer D and trimming. This table holds around 230,000 clones, approximately 82% found once. Germline V gene lookup returns CDR1 SNHLY and CDR2 FYNNEI. The CDR3 has 13 amino acids. V gave up 7 bases and J gave up 3 bases, with 12 bases separating them.

The clonotype comes from a man in his forties who had recovered from COVID-19. Sequenced input: PBMCs or T cells enriched from blood (not recorded which). This chain joins TRBV2 and TRBJ1-2; tentatively, D is TRBD1 (5 bases). As DNA, the CDR3 is TGTGCCAGCACCCTCGGAGGGGACTATGGCTACACCTTC. This encodes CASTLGGDYGYTF.